This TCR beta chain was captured by sequencing in a study of shared T cell receptors in the human thymus. TCRdb's table, derived via immunoSEQ multiplex PCR, lists solely in-frame clones and lacks some. Of hundreds of thousands of clones listed, more than 75% are singletons. Per the germline V gene, CDR1 is MNHNY and CDR2 is SVGAGI (reference sequence). The CDR3 is 14 residues long. V was shortened by 6 bases and J by 0 bases, with 11 bases between the two germline ends. The same sample was also used in a study of human thymus T cells. That study reports: Resections obtained during corrective heart surgery supplied the thymus tissue.

The sequence was collected from a boy under three years old with a congenital heart defect. V is TRBV6-6 and J is TRBJ1-1; weak D call: TRBD1 (5 bases). Sequenced input: thymocytes. In nucleotides, the CDR3 is TGTGCCAGCAGATTGACAGACATGAACACTGAAGCTTTCTTT. This translates into CASRLTDMNTEAFF.